The present T cell receptor (beta chain) was sequenced within a study of shared clonotypes between healthy human individuals. Study summary: Two female and a few male donors aged 18 to 49 were enrolled.

A remark on this clone: The antigen remains unidentified.

The CDR3 is made up of 15 amino acids. After removal of 3 bases from V and 4 bases from J, the junction contained 6 bases not matched to a gene. The germline gives CDR1 SGDLS, CDR2 YYNGEE. Profiling relied on immunoSEQ multiplex PCR, and the TCRdb table lists in-frame clones only, not all of them. This table has about 2 million clones, approximately 94% appearing once. Naive CD8 cells lacked CD45RO, underwent positive selection for CCR7 and left out terminally differentiated effector memory CD45RA+ cells. Points from the study as a whole: Having only a few donors restricted how much genetic and exposure-history diversity was captured.

The chain recombines TRBV9 with TRBJ2-7, with 11 bases identical to TRBD1. Material: naive CD8+ T cells sorted from blood. This TCR derives from a man younger than 30 in good health. The CDR3 here is CASSASGQGGYEQYF. CDR3 in DNA: TGTGCCAGCAGCGCCTCGGGACAGGGGGGTTACGAGCAGTACTTC.